A selection of T cell receptor beta chains follows, all from one sample in a study of T cells in Graves' hyperthyroidism and ophthalmopathy. Via MiXCR, TCRdb re-called the multiplex PCR reads, giving one row per CDR3 protein. Here the sample spans about 350,000 distinct CDR3 sequences, around 14% being singletons. Material for sequencing was blood. The source of these receptors is a young woman with Graves' hyperthyroidism. CDR3s include the opening cysteine and the closing phenylalanine or tryptophan. D genes are given only for firm matches. Size is omitted from some rows. Given values are once, few, many or a class for expanded clones.

d_gene: TRBD1
abundance: many
v_gene: TRBV9
j_gene: TRBJ1-1
CDR3aa: CASRGQGAGNTEAFF
CDR3nt: TGTGCCAGCAGAGGACAGGGGGCGGGGAACACTGAAGCTTTCTTT

d_gene: .
abundance: .
v_gene: TRBV6-1
j_gene: TRBJ2-6
CDR3aa: CASRPRGSGANVLTF
CDR3nt: TGTGCCAGCAGACCCAGGGGCTCTGGGGCCAACGTCCTGACTTTC

d_gene: .
abundance: many
v_gene: TRBV2
j_gene: TRBJ1-2
CDR3aa: CASVWAKDGYTF
CDR3nt: TGTGCCAGCGTTTGGGCCAAAGACGGCTACACCTTC

d_gene: .
abundance: many
v_gene: TRBV3-1
j_gene: TRBJ2-7
CDR3aa: CASSQNRAYEQYF
CDR3nt: TGTGCCAGCAGCCAAAACCGGGCCTACGAGCAGTACTTC

d_gene: TRBD2
abundance: many
v_gene: TRBV6-1
j_gene: TRBJ2-3
CDR3aa: CASSEGLAGADTQYF
CDR3nt: TGTGCCAGCAGTGAGGGACTAGCGGGAGCAGATACGCAGTATTTT

d_gene: .
abundance: many
v_gene: TRBV2
j_gene: TRBJ2-5
CDR3aa: CASSGNRGLLQETQYF
CDR3nt: TGTGCCAGCAGTGGGAACAGGGGACTCCTACAAGAGACCCAGTACTTC

d_gene: .
abundance: few
v_gene: TRBV6-5
j_gene: TRBJ1-6
CDR3aa: CASSYFLTGGGSPLHF
CDR3nt: TGTGCCAGCAGTTACTTCCTGACAGGAGGAGGTTCACCCCTCCACTTT

d_gene: .
abundance: few
v_gene: TRBV30
j_gene: TRBJ1-1
CDR3aa: CAIRDSGEAFF
CDR3nt: TGTGCCATCAGGGATTCCGGGGAAGCTTTCTTT

d_gene: TRBD1
abundance: few
v_gene: TRBV29-1
j_gene: TRBJ1-6
CDR3aa: CSVHLRDSNSPLHF
CDR3nt: TGCAGCGTTCATTTACGGGACAGTAATTCACCCCTCCACTTT

d_gene: .
abundance: many
v_gene: TRBV12-3/TRBV12-4
j_gene: TRBJ2-7
CDR3aa: CASSLSLTEQYF
CDR3nt: TGTGCCAGCAGCCTTTCGCTGACCGAGCAGTACTTC

d_gene: TRBD2
abundance: many
v_gene: TRBV12-3/TRBV12-4
j_gene: TRBJ2-5
CDR3aa: CASSFLEQRLAGRQETQYF
CDR3nt: TGTGCCAGCAGTTTTCTGGAACAGCGACTAGCGGGAAGACAAGAGACCCAGTACTTC

d_gene: .
abundance: once
v_gene: TRBV15
j_gene: TRBJ2-7
CDR3aa: CATSRDRGGTYEQYF
CDR3nt: TGTGCCACCAGCAGAGACAGGGGAGGGACCTACGAGCAGTACTTC

d_gene: TRBD1
abundance: .
v_gene: TRBV30
j_gene: TRBJ1-6
CDR3aa: CAWNPGQMFSPLHF
CDR3nt: TGTGCCTGGAATCCGGGACAGATGTTTTCACCCCTCCACTTT

d_gene: TRBD1
abundance: many
v_gene: TRBV9
j_gene: TRBJ1-4
CDR3aa: CASSDATGAGEKLFF
CDR3nt: TGTGCCAGCAGCGACGCGACAGGGGCGGGTGAAAAACTGTTTTTT

d_gene: .
abundance: many
v_gene: TRBV28
j_gene: TRBJ2-3
CDR3aa: CASGIGGKKRTTDTQYF
CDR3nt: TGTGCCAGCGGCATCGGCGGGAAAAAGCGAACCACAGATACGCAGTATTTT

d_gene: .
abundance: many
v_gene: TRBV20-1
j_gene: TRBJ2-2
CDR3aa: CSATPDRSWGELFF
CDR3nt: TGCAGTGCTACCCCGGACCGGTCATGGGGGGAGCTGTTTTTT

d_gene: .
abundance: few
v_gene: TRBV12-3/TRBV12-4
j_gene: TRBJ2-7
CDR3aa: CASSLSWTGTIYEQYF
CDR3nt: TGTGCCAGCAGTTTATCTTGGACAGGGACTATCTACGAGCAGTACTTC

d_gene: .
abundance: few
v_gene: TRBV19
j_gene: TRBJ2-7
CDR3aa: CASSIGRGTYEQYF
CDR3nt: TGTGCCAGTAGTATCGGTAGAGGGACCTACGAGCAGTACTTC

d_gene: .
abundance: .
v_gene: TRBV7-2
j_gene: TRBJ1-5
CDR3aa: CASSLPGVAQPQHF
CDR3nt: TGTGCCAGCAGCTTACCCGGGGTCGCTCAGCCCCAGCATTTT

d_gene: .
abundance: few
v_gene: TRBV19
j_gene: TRBJ2-2
CDR3aa: CASSTTGMSGELFF
CDR3nt: TGTGCCAGTAGTACTACAGGGATGTCCGGGGAGCTGTTTTTT

d_gene: .
abundance: .
v_gene: TRBV18
j_gene: TRBJ1-2
CDR3aa: CASSPILTLNFGYTF
CDR3nt: TGTGCCAGCTCACCCATCCTTACACTCAATTTCGGCTACACCTTC

d_gene: TRBD1
abundance: many
v_gene: TRBV2
j_gene: TRBJ2-1
CDR3aa: CASSAWTGSYNEQFF
CDR3nt: TGTGCCAGCAGTGCATGGACAGGGAGCTACAATGAGCAGTTCTTC

d_gene: .
abundance: many
v_gene: TRBV19
j_gene: TRBJ2-7
CDR3aa: CASSIGLWSFHEQYF
CDR3nt: TGTGCCAGTAGTATCGGGCTTTGGAGTTTCCACGAGCAGTACTTC

d_gene: .
abundance: .
v_gene: TRBV29-1
j_gene: TRBJ2-4
CDR3aa: CSVETKNIQYF
CDR3nt: TGCAGCGTTGAAACCAAAAACATTCAGTACTTC

d_gene: .
abundance: few
v_gene: TRBV4-1
j_gene: TRBJ2-3
CDR3aa: CASSQVVADTQYF
CDR3nt: TGCGCCAGCAGCCAAGTGGTGGCAGATACGCAGTATTTT

d_gene: .
abundance: many
v_gene: TRBV7-2
j_gene: TRBJ2-3
CDR3aa: CASSLGFQGTDTQYF
CDR3nt: TGTGCCAGCAGCTTAGGGTTTCAGGGGACAGATACGCAGTATTTT

d_gene: .
abundance: many
v_gene: TRBV7-9
j_gene: TRBJ1-1
CDR3aa: CASSLGRDSEAFF
CDR3nt: TGTGCCAGCAGCTTAGGTCGCGACAGTGAAGCTTTCTTT

d_gene: .
abundance: few
v_gene: TRBV15
j_gene: TRBJ2-3
CDR3aa: CATSRVPTDTQYF
CDR3nt: TGTGCCACCAGCAGAGTCCCCACAGATACGCAGTATTTT

d_gene: TRBD1
abundance: many
v_gene: TRBV28
j_gene: TRBJ1-4
CDR3aa: CASSKGGQGEEKLFF
CDR3nt: TGTGCCAGCAGTAAGGGGGGACAGGGAGAGGAAAAACTGTTTTTT

d_gene: .
abundance: .
v_gene: TRBV11-2
j_gene: TRBJ1-1
CDR3aa: CASSRYSTEAFF
CDR3nt: TGTGCCAGCAGCAGGTATAGCACTGAAGCTTTCTTT

d_gene: .
abundance: .
v_gene: TRBV27
j_gene: TRBJ1-5
CDR3aa: CASRGSVPNQPQHF
CDR3nt: TGTGCCAGCAGGGGGTCAGTCCCGAATCAGCCCCAGCATTTT

d_gene: TRBD1
abundance: many
v_gene: TRBV11-2
j_gene: TRBJ2-3
CDR3aa: CASSTRTGWANTDTQYF
CDR3nt: TGTGCCAGCAGCACACGGACAGGTTGGGCCAACACAGATACGCAGTATTTT

d_gene: .
abundance: many
v_gene: TRBV7-8
j_gene: TRBJ1-2
CDR3aa: CASSFRPSTDNYGYTF
CDR3nt: TGTGCCAGCAGCTTTCGGCCATCGACAGATAACTATGGCTACACCTTC

d_gene: .
abundance: many
v_gene: TRBV20-1
j_gene: TRBJ2-2
CDR3aa: CSASRTGELFF
CDR3nt: TGCAGTGCTAGTAGGACCGGGGAGCTGTTTTTT

d_gene: .
abundance: few
v_gene: TRBV27
j_gene: TRBJ1-5
CDR3aa: CASSWGVMTQPQHF
CDR3nt: TGTGCCAGCAGTTGGGGGGTAATGACTCAGCCCCAGCATTTT

d_gene: .
abundance: once
v_gene: TRBV6-1
j_gene: TRBJ2-1
CDR3aa: CASSEGPLARGEQFF
CDR3nt: TGTGCCAGCAGTGAAGGTCCCCTCGCCAGGGGTGAGCAGTTCTTC

d_gene: TRBD2
abundance: few
v_gene: TRBV3-1
j_gene: TRBJ2-7
CDR3aa: CASSLTAGAPGEQYF
CDR3nt: TGTGCCAGCAGCCTCACGGCGGGAGCGCCCGGCGAGCAGTACTTC

d_gene: .
abundance: .
v_gene: TRBV7-9
j_gene: TRBJ1-2
CDR3aa: CASSLIETGGGYTF
CDR3nt: TGTGCCAGCAGCTTAATTGAGACAGGAGGTGGCTACACCTTC

d_gene: TRBD1
abundance: many
v_gene: TRBV10-3
j_gene: TRBJ1-1
CDR3aa: CAISLGGTGGSGEAFF
CDR3nt: TGTGCCATCAGTCTGGGGGGGACAGGGGGAAGCGGTGAAGCTTTCTTT

d_gene: .
abundance: .
v_gene: TRBV18
j_gene: TRBJ1-5
CDR3aa: CASSNSGRNQPQHF
CDR3nt: TGTGCCAGCTCAAATTCAGGGAGAAATCAGCCCCAGCATTTT

d_gene: TRBD2
abundance: many
v_gene: TRBV7-2
j_gene: TRBJ2-7
CDR3aa: CASSASGRSSYEQYF
CDR3nt: TGTGCCAGCAGCGCTAGCGGGAGAAGCTCCTACGAGCAGTACTTC

d_gene: .
abundance: many
v_gene: TRBV28
j_gene: TRBJ1-1
CDR3aa: CASSPSGGTEAFF
CDR3nt: TGTGCCAGCAGCCCCTCGGGAGGAACTGAAGCTTTCTTT

d_gene: .
abundance: many
v_gene: TRBV2
j_gene: TRBJ2-5
CDR3aa: CASSGVRETQYF
CDR3nt: TGTGCCAGCAGCGGCGTCCGGGAGACCCAGTACTTC